One T cell receptor beta chain is described in this entry. CDR1 MDHEN and CDR2 SYDVKM come from the germline V gene. V lost 6 bases and J lost 1, with 9 bases in between. This CDR3 is 13 amino acids long. The repertoire was sequenced with immunoSEQ multiplex PCR; TCRdb's copy has only in-frame clones and lacks some. The sample yields around 140,000 clones, nearly 85% seen once. The sample originates from a study of blood T cell repertoires in COVID-19. About the research overall: Donors of Cohort 3 who recovered were those that had two negative PCRs, clearance, or symptom resolution. Specimens from acute and convalescent COVID-19 originated in the United States, Italy and Spain.

Participant-given clinical history determined each cohort assignment. Material for sequencing was PBMCs or T cells enriched from blood (not recorded which). The receptor comes from a man between 50 and 59 years old in a cohort exposed to, infected with or recovered from COVID-19 (not recorded which). V and J are TRBV28 and TRBJ1-1; D gene unclear. CDR3 region: CASRTTGNTEAFF. Written as DNA, the CDR3 is TGTGCCAGCAGGACGACGGGGAACACTGAAGCTTTCTTT.